This T cell receptor (beta chain) comes out of a study of OX40 agonist ivuxolimab in advanced cancers. Study results and limitations: No determination was made of the antigen specificity of the expanded peripheral T cells.

With autoimmune disease history or systemic immunosuppression, patients were excluded. Profiled with immunoSEQ multiplex PCR; TCRdb holds only in-frame clones, not every one. The repertoire holds approximately 55,000 clones, roughly 86% seen once, with around 15% in the top ten. CDR3 size: 16 residues. CDR1 and CDR2 from the germline V gene are MNHEY and SMNVEV (reference sequence). V gave up 5 bases and J gave up 0 bases, with 14 bases separating them. Turning to this clone: The antigen is not known.

This specimen consisted of CD4+ or CD8+ T cells sorted from blood, obtained in a trial of the OX40 agonist ivuxolimab. This chain links TRBV27 with TRBJ1-5; TRBD1 might be the D (5 bases). The TCR originated in an adult with an advanced solid tumor such as melanoma, head and neck, liver or kidney cancer. The chain's CDR3 is CASSHRGQDSNQPQHF. The CDR3 DNA sequence: TGTGCCAGCAGTCATAGGGGTCAGGATAGCAATCAGCCCCAGCATTTT.